The 7 T cell receptor beta chains presented below share a single source sample, sequenced in a study of T-cell memory formation after mild COVID-19. TCRdb re-analysed the 5' RACE reads in MiXCR, keeping a single row per CDR3 protein. The sample lists about 360,000 distinct CDR3 sequences, over 13% occurring once. The sample was PBMCs or a T cell subset sorted from them (not recorded which). Receptor source: a man aged 18 to 35 who had mild COVID-19 (a few samples of this study predate the infection). Cell type and time point are not known.

This clonotype came up a few times. The chain joins TRBV7-3 to TRBJ1-1; D gene ambiguous. This CDR3 is 14 amino acids long. CDR1 is SGHTA and CDR2 is FQGTGA in the germline V gene. V was clipped by 2 bases and J by 1 base, with 8 bases between them. CDR3 in amino acids: CASSLSSENTEAFF. CDR3 coding DNA: TGTGCCAGCAGCTTATCATCTGAGAACACTGAAGCTTTCTTT.

This clonotype was picked up a small number of times. The V and J genes are TRBV6-5 and TRBJ1-2, with 9 bases identical to TRBD1. Per germline, CDR1 MNHEY and CDR2 SVGAGI. The J segment lost 3 bases and the V segment lost 6 bases, leaving 8 bases of the junction unmatched. This CDR3 is built from 15 residues. The CDR3 is CASRHRGRRDYGYTF. CDR3 bases: TGTGCCAGCAGGCACAGGGGGCGGCGCGACTATGGCTACACCTTC.

The table lists this clonotype with a few counts. The genes are TRBV14 and TRBJ2-1; 13 bases match TRBD2. The J segment lost 8 bases and the V segment lost 1 base, leaving 2 bases of the junction unmatched. This CDR3 is 15 amino acids long. Germline V gives CDR1 SGHDN, CDR2 FVKESK. CDR3 sequence (DNA): TGTGCCAGCAGCCAAGGACTAGCGGGGGGCTATGAGCAGTTCTTC. This sequence encodes CASSQGLAGGYEQFF.

This chain joins TRBV7-8 and TRBJ2-7; D may be TRBD1 (6 bases). V lost 5 bases to trimming and J lost 0 bases, with 17 bases between them. CDR1 and CDR2 (germline): SGHVS, FQNEAQ. CDR3 length: 16 amino acids. The CDR3 bases are TGTGCCAGCAGCACAGGACAGCGTTTCGGCTCCTACGAGCAGTACGTC. Its protein is CASSTGQRFGSYEQYV.

At least ten counts were recorded for this clonotype. This sequence joins TRBV12-3 or TRBV12-4 and TRBJ2-3; the match to TRBD2 covers 12 bases. V lost 6 bases and J lost 0; bases outside the gene matches: 13. The CDR3 runs to 19 residues. CDR3 DNA sequence: TGTGCCAGCAGCCTCCCCTATGGACTAGCGGGGTCTAGCACAGATACGCAGTATTTT. It codes for CASSLPYGLAGSSTDTQYF.

This clonotype was detected only a few times. The chain joins TRBV28 to TRBJ2-1; 8 bases are a match to TRBD2. The CDR3 extends over 15 amino acids. Germline loops: CDR1 MDHEN, CDR2 SYDVKM. Germline trimming cut 4 bases from V and 3 bases from J; bases unmatched to any gene: 5. Written as DNA, the CDR3 is TGTGCCAGCAGTTCCCACGGGGGGGGCTACAATGAGCAGTTCTTC. It yields the protein CASSSHGGGYNEQFF.

The chain carries TRBV7-2 and TRBJ2-1; TRBD2 agrees at 7 bases. CDR3 size: 14 residues. Germline V gene sequence: CDR1 SGHTA, CDR2 FQGNSA. With V trimmed by 8 bases and J by 8 bases, 12 bases remained unmatched. The CDR3 DNA is TGTGCCAGCCACCGGGACTACACACAAGATGAGCAGTTCTTC. As protein: CASHRDYTQDEQFF.